This T cell receptor beta chain appears in the sequencing data of a study of cytomegalovirus exposure and HLA in healthy donors. Each donor's status was that of a healthy bone marrow donor. CDR3 length: 18 residues. Per the germline V gene, CDR1 is SEHNR and CDR2 is FQNEAQ (reference sequence). Trimming removed 5 bases from V and 2 bases from J; junction bases left unmatched: 8. Both 60 Vbeta primers and 13 Jbeta primers went into the PCR. Libraries were prepared by immunoSEQ multiplex PCR; TCRdb keeps only in-frame clonotypes and omits some of them. The sample contains about 150,000 clones, about 80% of which appear only once.

The specimen sequenced was PBMCs. This receptor was obtained from a man younger than 40 in good health and CMV-seropositive. The chain uses TRBV7-9 and TRBJ2-6; 11 nucleotides match TRBD1. The CDR3 here is CASSPRTGGKTGANVLTF. The DNA of the CDR3 is TGTGCCAGCAGCCCCAGGACAGGGGGCAAGACTGGGGCCAACGTCCTGACTTTC.